Listed here are 11 T cell receptor beta chains from one sample, sequenced in a study of T cells in localized non-small cell lung cancer (dated by TCRdb to the early 2020s). The method was the immunoSEQ multiplex PCR assay. TCRdb provides this immuneACCESS table in a form limited to in-frame rearrangements. Some clones are lacking; in checked studies, under half of them reflect an unresolved V gene, and why the rest are absent is not known. This sample comprises about 56,000 clones, around 86% of them detected only once. About 4.8% of the sample rests with the top ten. This specimen consisted of peripheral blood, obtained before any cancer treatment. The receptor source for this set is a woman between 40 and 69 years old with stage I lung adenocarcinoma.

The chain has TRBV30 and TRBJ1-1, with D unclear. V lost 0 bases and J lost 7, with 12 bases in between. The germline CDR1 and CDR2 sequences are GTSNPN and SVGIG (reference sequence). This CDR3 is 13 amino acids long. The CDR3 here is CAWSVARRFEAFF. The CDR3 nucleotides read TGTGCCTGGAGTGTAGCGCGGAGATTTGAAGCTTTCTTT.

The CDR3 here is CASSPRQAITDTQYF. The CDR3 region has the DNA TGTGCCAGCAGTCCCAGACAGGCGATCACAGATACGCAGTATTTT. The gene calls are TRBV28 and TRBJ2-3; D possibly corresponds to TRBD1 (6 bases). The CDR3 length is 15 residues. Germline CDR1 is MDHEN and CDR2 is SYDVKM. With 5 bases removed from V and 2 bases from J, the gap between germline ends came to 14 bases.

The chain carries TRBV11-2 and TRBJ2-4; the D is unclear. Germline-derived CDR1 and CDR2 are SGHAT and FQNNGV. The length of the CDR3 is 14 residues. V lost 5 bases and J lost 5, with 13 bases in between. The CDR3 reads CASSTRSWENIQYF. In DNA form, the CDR3 reads TGTGCCAGCAGCACCAGGTCCTGGGAAAACATTCAGTACTTC.

The rearrangement links TRBV4-3 to TRBJ1-4; 9 nucleotides match TRBD1. Germline CDR1 is LGHNA and CDR2 is YSLEER. This CDR3 is 16 amino acids long. V trimming: 3 bases; J trimming: 4 bases; junction bases outside the gene matches: 6. CDR3 nucleotide sequence: TGCGCCAGCAGCCAGGTTACGGACAGGGGTAATGAAAAACTGTTTTTT. This encodes CASSQVTDRGNEKLFF.

The genes are TRBV4-3 and TRBJ1-2; no clear D gene. CDR1 is LGHNA, CDR2 YSLEER, per germline. V shed 1 base and J shed 3 bases, with 9 bases lying between them. CDR3 size: 14 residues. The CDR3 region is CASSQGFRDYGYTF. CDR3 nucleotides: TGCGCCAGCAGCCAAGGCTTTCGCGACTATGGCTACACCTTC.

The J gene is TRBJ2-1, the V gene TRBV4-3; D is possibly TRBD1 (6 bases). Germline V lookup: CDR1 LGHNA, CDR2 YSLEER. V lost 2 bases, J lost 6 bases, and 23 bases lay in between. The CDR3 length is 18 residues. CDR3 in amino acids: CASSQIVRDTPGGNEQFF. The DNA for the CDR3 is TGCGCCAGCAGCCAAATTGTTAGGGACACCCCAGGAGGCAATGAGCAGTTCTTC.

The V and J genes are TRBV6-5 and TRBJ1-1; D remains unclear. The V gene lost 8 bases and the J gene lost 1 base, with 14 bases spanning the gap. CDR3 length: 14 residues. CDR1 is MNHEY, CDR2 SVGAGI, per germline. CDR3 in amino acids: CASRPSAENTEAFF. The CDR3 DNA reads as TGTGCCAGCCGACCTTCCGCCGAGAACACTGAAGCTTTCTTT.

The V and J genes are TRBV5-1 and TRBJ1-3; the D is unclear. V dropped 0 bases and J dropped 0 bases, with 7 bases sitting between them. CDR1 is SGHRS, CDR2 YFSETQ, per germline. This CDR3 spans 15 amino acids. In DNA, the CDR3 is TGCGCCAGCAGCTTGGCCGGATACTCTGGAAACACCATATATTTT. As protein: CASSLAGYSGNTIYF.

This chain links TRBV6-5 with TRBJ2-4, with D possibly TRBD1 on 6 matching bases. CDR1 and CDR2 from the germline V gene are MNHEY and SVGAGI. CDR3 size: 13 residues. The V end was cut by 6 bases, the J end by 8 bases, with 14 bases between. This CDR3 is CASRSGVWDIQYF. The CDR3 DNA reads TGTGCCAGCAGATCAGGGGTGTGGGACATTCAGTACTTC.

The V gene is TRBV7-3, the J gene TRBJ2-1; possible D gene TRBD2, 6 bases. Germline CDR1 and CDR2: SGHTA and FQGTGA. With 1 base removed from V and 12 bases from J, the gap between germline ends came to 10 bases. The CDR3 has 12 amino acids. This CDR3 is CASSLSGGSQFF. DNA of the CDR3: TGTGCCAGCAGCTTAAGTGGGGGGTCGCAGTTCTTC.

The DNA for the CDR3 is TGTGCCAGCAGTTCTGGACAGGGGGCGTCGAACACTGAAGCTTTCTTT. The encoded protein is CASSSGQGASNTEAFF. This chain links TRBV7-9 with TRBJ1-1; 11 positions agree with TRBD1. V was clipped by 6 bases and J by 1 base; unmatched bases: 7. CDR3 size: 16 residues. Germline V gene sequence: CDR1 SEHNR, CDR2 FQNEAQ (reference sequence). Full variable domain (remainder filled in from reference TRBV7-9 and TRBJ1-1): DTGVSQNPRHKITKRGQNVTFRCDPISEHNRLYWYRQTLGQGPEFLTYFQNEAQLEKSRLLSDRFSAERPKGSFSTLEIQRTEQGDSAMYLCASSSGQGASNTEAFFGQGTRLTVV.